This T cell receptor beta chain came from a study of T cell changes during pregnancy in multiple sclerosis. TCRdb keeps only in-frame clones here, not all; method: immunoSEQ multiplex PCR. Here the sample spans under 45,000 clones, about nine tenths being singletons. The CDR3 extends over 16 amino acids. The germline V gene encodes CDR1 MGHDK and CDR2 SYGVNS. Trimming pared 1 base from V and 10 bases from J, leaving 17 bases between. J is TRBJ1-6 and V is TRBV25-1, with TRBD1 as a possible D gene (5 bases). The source is a female donor in good health, enrolled as a control in a pregnancy study. The sample in question was CD4+ T cells from peripheral blood mononuclear cells, obtained in the second trimester of pregnancy. The chain's CDR3 is CASSESMGGRGSPLHF. CDR3 DNA sequence: TGTGCCAGCAGTGAATCGATGGGTGGGAGGGGATCACCCCTCCACTTT.